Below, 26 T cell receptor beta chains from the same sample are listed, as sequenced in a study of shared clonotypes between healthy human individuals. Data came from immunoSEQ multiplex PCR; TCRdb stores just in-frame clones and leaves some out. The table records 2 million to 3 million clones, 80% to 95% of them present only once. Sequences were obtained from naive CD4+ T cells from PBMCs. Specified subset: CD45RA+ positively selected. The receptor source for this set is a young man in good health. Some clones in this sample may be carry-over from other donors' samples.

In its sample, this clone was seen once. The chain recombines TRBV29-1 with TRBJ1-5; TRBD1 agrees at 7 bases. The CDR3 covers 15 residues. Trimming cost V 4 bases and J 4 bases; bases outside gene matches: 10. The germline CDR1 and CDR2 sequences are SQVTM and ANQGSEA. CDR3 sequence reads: CSVVLRGRRNQPQHF. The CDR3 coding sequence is TGCAGCGTTGTCCTAAGGGGGCGAAGGAATCAGCCCCAGCATTTT.

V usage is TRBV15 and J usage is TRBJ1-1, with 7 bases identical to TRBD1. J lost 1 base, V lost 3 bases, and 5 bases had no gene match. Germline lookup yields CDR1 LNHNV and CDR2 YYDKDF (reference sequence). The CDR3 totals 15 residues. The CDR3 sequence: CATSSRQGPNTEAFF. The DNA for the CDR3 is TGTGCCACCAGCAGCCGACAGGGTCCGAACACTGAAGCTTTCTTT.

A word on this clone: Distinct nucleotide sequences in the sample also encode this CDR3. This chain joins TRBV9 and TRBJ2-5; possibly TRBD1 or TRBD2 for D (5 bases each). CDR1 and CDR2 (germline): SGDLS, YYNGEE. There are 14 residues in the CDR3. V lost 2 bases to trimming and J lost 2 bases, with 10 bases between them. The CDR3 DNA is TGTGCCAGCAGCGTGAGGGGTGGGCAAGAGACCCAGTACTTC. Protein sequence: CASSVRGGQETQYF.

The CDR3 loop reads CASSQGWTGDSPLHF. In DNA form, the CDR3 reads TGTGCCAGCAGCCAAGGCTGGACGGGAGATTCACCCCTCCACTTT. The chain joins TRBV14 to TRBJ1-6; unclear D gene. Trimming cost V 1 base and J 8 bases, with 12 bases left between them. The CDR3 is 15 residues long. In germline, CDR1 is SGHDN, CDR2 FVKESK.

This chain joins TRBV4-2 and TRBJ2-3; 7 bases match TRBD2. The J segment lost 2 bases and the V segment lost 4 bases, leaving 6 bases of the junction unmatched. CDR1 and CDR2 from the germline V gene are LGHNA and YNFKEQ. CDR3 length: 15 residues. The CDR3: CASSPGEGLTDTQYF. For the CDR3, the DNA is TGTGCCAGCAGCCCCGGGGAGGGCCTCACAGATACGCAGTATTTT.

The CDR3 DNA sequence: TGCGCCAGCAGCCGCCCGACAGGGGGATTTGCCCAAGAGACCCAGTACTTC. It encodes CASSRPTGGFAQETQYF. The chain links TRBV4-1 to TRBJ2-5, with TRBD1 matching over 9 bases. Germline V gene lookup returns CDR1 MGHRA and CDR2 YSYEKL. The CDR3 is made up of 17 amino acids. Trimming at V came to 4 bases and at J to 1 base, leaving 10 bases not matched to a gene.

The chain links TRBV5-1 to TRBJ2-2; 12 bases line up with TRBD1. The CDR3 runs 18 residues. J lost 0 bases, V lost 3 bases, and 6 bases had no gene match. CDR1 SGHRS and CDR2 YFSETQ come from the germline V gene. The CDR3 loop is CASSSGTGGAANTGELFF. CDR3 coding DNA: TGCGCCAGCAGCTCCGGGACAGGGGGCGCGGCGAACACCGGGGAGCTGTTTTTT.

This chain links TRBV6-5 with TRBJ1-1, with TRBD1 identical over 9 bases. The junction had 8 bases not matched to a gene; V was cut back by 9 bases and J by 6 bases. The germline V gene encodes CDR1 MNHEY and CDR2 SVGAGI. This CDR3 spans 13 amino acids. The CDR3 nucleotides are TGTGCCAGTAAGGGATGGGACAGGGCTGAAGCTTTCTTT. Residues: CASKGWDRAEAFF.

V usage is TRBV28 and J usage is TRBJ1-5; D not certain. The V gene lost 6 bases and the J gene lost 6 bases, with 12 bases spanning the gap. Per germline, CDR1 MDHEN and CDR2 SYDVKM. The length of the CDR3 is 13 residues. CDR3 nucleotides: TGTGCCAGCAGCGCACAGCTCGCTCAGCCCCAGCATTTT. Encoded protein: CASSAQLAQPQHF.

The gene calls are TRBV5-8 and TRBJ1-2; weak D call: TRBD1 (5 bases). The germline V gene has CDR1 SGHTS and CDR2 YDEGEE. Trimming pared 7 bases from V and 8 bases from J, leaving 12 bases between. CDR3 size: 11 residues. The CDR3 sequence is CASAGTQGYTF. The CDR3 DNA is TGTGCCAGCGCCGGGACGCAAGGCTACACCTTC. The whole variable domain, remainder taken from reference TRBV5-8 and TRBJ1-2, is EAGVTQSPTHLIKTRGQQATLRCSPISGHTSVYWYQQALGLGLQFLLWYDEGEERNRGNFPPRFSGRQFPNYSSELNVNALELEDSALYLCASAGTQGYTFGSGTRLTVV.

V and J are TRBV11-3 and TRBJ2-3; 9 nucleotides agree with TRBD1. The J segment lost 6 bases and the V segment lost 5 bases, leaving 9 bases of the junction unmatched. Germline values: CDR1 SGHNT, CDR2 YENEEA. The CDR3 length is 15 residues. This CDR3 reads CASSPGQGGGDTQYF. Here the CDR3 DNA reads TGTGCCAGCAGCCCGGGACAGGGCGGAGGGGATACGCAGTATTTT. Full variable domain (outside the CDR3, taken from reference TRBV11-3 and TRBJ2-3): EAGVVQSPRYKIIEKKQPVAFWCNPISGHNTLYWYLQNLGQGPELLIRYENEEAVDDSQLPKDRFSAERLKGVDSTLKIQPAELGDSAVYLCASSPGQGGGDTQYFGPGTRLTVL.

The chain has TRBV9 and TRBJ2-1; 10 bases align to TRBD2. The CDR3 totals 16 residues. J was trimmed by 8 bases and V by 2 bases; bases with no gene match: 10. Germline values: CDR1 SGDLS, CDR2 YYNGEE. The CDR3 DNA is TGTGCCAGCAGCGTTAGGCTAGCGGGAGTAAATGATGAGCAGTTCTTC. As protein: CASSVRLAGVNDEQFF. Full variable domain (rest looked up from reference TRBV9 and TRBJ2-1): DSGVTQTPKHLITATGQRVTLRCSPRSGDLSVYWYQQSLDQGLQFLIQYYNGEERAKGNILERFSAQQFPDLHSELNLSSLELGDSALYFCASSVRLAGVNDEQFFGPGTRLTVL.

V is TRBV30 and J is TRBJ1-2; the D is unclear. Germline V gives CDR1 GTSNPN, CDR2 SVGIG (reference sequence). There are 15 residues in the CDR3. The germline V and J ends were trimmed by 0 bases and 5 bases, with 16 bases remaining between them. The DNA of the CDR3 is TGTGCCTGGAGTGTAGTGTCCGTCCGGCGGTATGGCTACACCTTC. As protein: CAWSVVSVRRYGYTF. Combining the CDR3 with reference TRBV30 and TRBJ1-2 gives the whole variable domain SQTIHQWPATLVQPVGSPLSLECTVEGTSNPNLYWYRQAAGRGLQLLFYSVGIGQISSEVPQNLSASRPQDRQFILSSKKLLLSDSGFYLCAWSVVSVRRYGYTFGSGTRLTVV.

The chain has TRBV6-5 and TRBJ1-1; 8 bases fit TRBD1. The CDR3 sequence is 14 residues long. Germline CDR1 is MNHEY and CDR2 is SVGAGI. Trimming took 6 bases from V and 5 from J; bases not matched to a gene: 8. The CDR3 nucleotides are TGTGCCAGCAGCTCCGGACAGGGACAGACTGAAGCTTTCTTT. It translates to CASSSGQGQTEAFF.

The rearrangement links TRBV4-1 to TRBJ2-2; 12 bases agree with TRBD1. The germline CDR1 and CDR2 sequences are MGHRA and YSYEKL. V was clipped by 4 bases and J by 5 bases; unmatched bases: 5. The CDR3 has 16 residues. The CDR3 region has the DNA TGCGCCAGCAGCCGGGGACAGGGGGCCGGTACCGGGGAGCTGTTTTTT. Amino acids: CASSRGQGAGTGELFF.

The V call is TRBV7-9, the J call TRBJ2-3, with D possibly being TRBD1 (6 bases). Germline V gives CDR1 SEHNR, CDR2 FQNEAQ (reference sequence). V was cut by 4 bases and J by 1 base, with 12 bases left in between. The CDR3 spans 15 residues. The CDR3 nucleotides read TGTGCCAGCAGCTCAACAGGGAGCGGCACAGATACGCAGTATTTT. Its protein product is CASSSTGSGTDTQYF.

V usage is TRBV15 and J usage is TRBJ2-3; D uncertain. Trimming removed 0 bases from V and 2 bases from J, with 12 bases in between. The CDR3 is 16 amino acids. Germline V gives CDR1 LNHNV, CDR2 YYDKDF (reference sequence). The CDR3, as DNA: TGTGCCACCAGCAGAGAGGTTGGGTACCACACAGATACGCAGTATTTT. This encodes CATSREVGYHTDTQYF.

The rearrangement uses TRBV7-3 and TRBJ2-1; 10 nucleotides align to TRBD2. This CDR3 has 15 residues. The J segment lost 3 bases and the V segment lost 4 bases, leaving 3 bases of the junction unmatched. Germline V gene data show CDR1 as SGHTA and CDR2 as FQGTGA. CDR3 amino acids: CASSWGTSVYNEQFF. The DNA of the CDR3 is TGTGCCAGCAGCTGGGGGACTAGCGTCTACAATGAGCAGTTCTTC. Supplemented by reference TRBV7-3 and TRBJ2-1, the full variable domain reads GAGVSQTPSNKVTEKGKYVELRCDPISGHTALYWYRQSLGQGPEFLIYFQGTGAADDSGLPNDRFFAVRPEGSVSTLKIQRTERGDSAVYLCASSWGTSVYNEQFFGPGTRLTVL.

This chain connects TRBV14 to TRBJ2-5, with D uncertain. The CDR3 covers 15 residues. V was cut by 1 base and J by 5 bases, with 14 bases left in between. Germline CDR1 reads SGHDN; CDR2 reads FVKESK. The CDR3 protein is CASSQGVNDRETQYF. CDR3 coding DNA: TGTGCCAGCAGCCAAGGGGTAAACGACCGTGAGACCCAGTACTTC.

The CDR3 region is CASSLLTSGYEQYF. The CDR3 region has the DNA TGCGCCAGCAGCCTCCTCACTAGCGGCTACGAGCAGTACTTC. The genes are TRBV5-1 and TRBJ2-7; 8 nucleotides line up with TRBD2. The germline CDR1 and CDR2 sequences are SGHRS and YFSETQ. The V segment lost 4 bases and the J segment 3 bases; nucleotides outside the gene matches: 6. The CDR3 has 14 residues.

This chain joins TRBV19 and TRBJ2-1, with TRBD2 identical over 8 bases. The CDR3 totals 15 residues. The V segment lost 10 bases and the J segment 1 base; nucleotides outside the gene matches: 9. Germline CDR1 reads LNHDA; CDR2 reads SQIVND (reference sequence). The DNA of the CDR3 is TGTGCCACTAAGACCGGGACTAGATCCTACAATGAGCAGTTCTTC. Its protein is CATKTGTRSYNEQFF.

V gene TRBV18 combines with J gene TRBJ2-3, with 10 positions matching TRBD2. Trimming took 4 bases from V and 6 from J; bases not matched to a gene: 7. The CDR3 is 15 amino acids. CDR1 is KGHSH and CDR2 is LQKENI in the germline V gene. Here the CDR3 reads CASSLQGTSVDTQYF. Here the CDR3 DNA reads TGTGCCAGCTCACTGCAAGGGACTAGCGTGGATACGCAGTATTTT.

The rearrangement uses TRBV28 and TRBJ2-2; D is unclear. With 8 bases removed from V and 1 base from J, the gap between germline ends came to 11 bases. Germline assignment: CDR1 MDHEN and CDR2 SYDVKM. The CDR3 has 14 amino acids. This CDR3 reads CASFHNWNTGELFF. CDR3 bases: TGTGCCAGCTTCCACAACTGGAACACCGGGGAGCTGTTTTTT. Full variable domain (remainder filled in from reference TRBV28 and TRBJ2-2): DVKVTQSSRYLVKRTGEKVFLECVQDMDHENMFWYRQDPGLGLRLIYFSYDVKMKEKGDIPEGYSVSREKKERFSLILESASTNQTSMYLCASFHNWNTGELFFGEGSRLTVL.

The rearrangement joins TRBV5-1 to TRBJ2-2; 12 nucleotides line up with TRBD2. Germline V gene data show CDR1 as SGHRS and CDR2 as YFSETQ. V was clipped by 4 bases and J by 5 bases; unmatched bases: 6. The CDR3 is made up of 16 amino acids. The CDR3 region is CASSPPGTSGTGELFF. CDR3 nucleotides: TGCGCCAGCAGCCCACCCGGGACTAGCGGGACCGGGGAGCTGTTTTTT.

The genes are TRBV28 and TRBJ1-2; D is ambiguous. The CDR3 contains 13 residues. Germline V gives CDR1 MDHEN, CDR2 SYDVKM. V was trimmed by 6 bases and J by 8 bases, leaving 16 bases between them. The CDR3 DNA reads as TGTGCCAGCAGCCTCCCCGAAGGGATGGGCTACACCTTC. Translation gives CASSLPEGMGYTF.

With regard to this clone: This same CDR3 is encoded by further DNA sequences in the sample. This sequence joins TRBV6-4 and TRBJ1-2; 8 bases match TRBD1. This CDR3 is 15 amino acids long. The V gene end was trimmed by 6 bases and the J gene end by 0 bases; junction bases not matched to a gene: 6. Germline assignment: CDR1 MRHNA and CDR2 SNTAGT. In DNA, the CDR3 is TGTGCCAGCAGCGACACAGGGGGAACTAACTATGGCTACACCTTC. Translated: CASSDTGGTNYGYTF.